The rows below give T cell receptor beta chains drawn from one sample of a study of blood T cell repertoires in COVID-19. TCRdb's table, derived via immunoSEQ multiplex PCR, lists solely in-frame clones and lacks some. The repertoire holds 300,000 or so clones, with about 92% as singletons. The sample taken for sequencing was PBMCs or T cells enriched from blood (not recorded which). These receptors were obtained from a man aged 55 to 70 who had recovered from COVID-19. The CDR3 runs from the conserved cysteine through the conserved F or W. A D gene is named only where the DNA matches it firmly. The size entry is marked missing in some rows and otherwise reads once, few, many or a size class.

j_call clone_size v_call d_call cdr3_aa cdr3_nt
TRBJ2-7 NA TRBV27 NA CASSLKINRDSSYEQYF TGTGCCAGCAGTTTAAAGATTAACAGGGATTCCTCCTACGAGCAGTACTTC
TRBJ2-6 NA TRBV4-2 NA CASSQGTANSGANVLTF TGTGCCAGCAGCCAAGGGACAGCTAACTCTGGGGCCAACGTCCTGACTTTC
TRBJ1-4 NA TRBV5-4 NA CASSLGQRNEKLFF TGTGCCAGCAGCCTAGGACAGCGTAATGAAAAACTGTTTTTT
TRBJ2-3 NA TRBV6-4 TRBD2 CASSDSRELFGRTDTQYF TGTGCCAGCAGTGACTCGCGGGAGTTGTTTGGTAGGACAGATACGCAGTATTTT
TRBJ1-5 NA TRBV10-3 NA CAISETDNQPQHF TGTGCCATCAGTGAGACAGACAATCAGCCCCAGCATTTT
TRBJ2-1 NA TRBV20-1 TRBD2 CSASPPGGGGRDEQFF TGCAGTGCTAGTCCCCCCGGGGGGGGAGGGAGGGATGAGCAGTTCTTC
TRBJ1-2 NA TRBV28 TRBD1 CASSPIETGQGEYGYTF TGTGCCAGCAGTCCCATAGAGACCGGACAGGGGGAATATGGCTACACCTTC
TRBJ1-2 NA TRBV3-1/TRBV3-2 NA CASSRSGTGGSNGYTF TGTGCCAGCAGCCGATCCGGGACTGGAGGCTCGAATGGCTACACCTTC
TRBJ1-1 NA TRBV27 TRBD1 CASSPNRGTEAFF TGTGCCAGCAGCCCGAACAGGGGAACTGAAGCTTTCTTT
TRBJ2-3 NA TRBV7-8 TRBD2 CASSLLSSGVADTQYF TGTGCCAGCAGCTTATTGTCTAGCGGGGTTGCAGATACGCAGTATTTT
TRBJ1-3 NA TRBV5-1 TRBD1 CASSLDPGQWSIPIYF TGCGCCAGCAGCTTGGATCCGGGACAGTGGAGTATTCCCATATATTTT
TRBJ2-5 few TRBV5-1 NA CASSPRSQAGTPQETQYF TGCGCCAGCAGCCCTCGGTCCCAAGCCGGGACACCCCAAGAGACCCAGTACTTC
TRBJ2-7 NA TRBV7-8 TRBD1 CASSLDWGQGYYEQYF TGTGCCAGCAGCTTAGATTGGGGACAGGGGTACTACGAGCAGTACTTC
TRBJ1-3 NA TRBV9 TRBD1 CASSVGGQGARGNTIYF TGTGCCAGCAGCGTAGGAGGACAGGGGGCGAGGGGAAACACCATATATTTT
TRBJ1-4 once TRBV30 NA CAWSVSSRLFF TGTGCCTGGAGTGTTAGCAGTCGACTGTTTTTT
TRBJ2-5 once TRBV7-9 TRBD1 CASSADRGFQETQYF TGTGCCAGCAGCGCTGACAGGGGGTTCCAAGAGACCCAGTACTTC
TRBJ1-1 NA TRBV4-1 NA CASSQDVALNTEAFF TGCGCCAGCAGCCAAGATGTGGCCCTGAACACTGAAGCTTTCTTT
TRBJ2-1 NA TRBV5-6 TRBD2 CASSFYSGVYNEQFF TGTGCCAGCAGCTTTTACAGCGGGGTTTACAATGAGCAGTTCTTC
TRBJ2-2 NA TRBV7-9 NA CASSFAGNTGELFF TGTGCCAGCAGCTTTGCAGGGAACACCGGGGAGCTGTTTTTT
TRBJ2-3 NA TRBV27 NA CASSLNGYQGDTQYF TGTGCCAGCAGTTTAAATGGGTACCAGGGAGATACGCAGTATTTT
TRBJ2-1 NA TRBV2 TRBD1 CASGPGQGIGEQFF TGTGCCAGCGGCCCGGGACAGGGGATTGGTGAGCAGTTCTTC
TRBJ1-4 NA TRBV9 NA CASSVKGANEKLFF TGTGCCAGCAGCGTAAAGGGAGCTAATGAAAAACTGTTTTTT
TRBJ2-7 NA TRBV5-1 TRBD2 CASSIGGSGLRTYEQYF TGCGCCAGCAGCATTGGGGGGTCGGGACTACGCACCTACGAGCAGTACTTC
TRBJ2-2 NA TRBV15 NA CATSRMDLNTGELFF TGTGCCACCAGCCGTATGGACTTGAACACCGGGGAGCTGTTTTTT
TRBJ2-5 NA TRBV19 TRBD1 CASSPGQGAQETQYF TGTGCCAGTAGCCCCGGACAGGGGGCTCAAGAGACCCAGTACTTC
TRBJ2-6 NA TRBV6-5 NA CASSLAYSGANVLTF TGTGCCAGCAGTTTAGCTTACTCTGGGGCCAACGTCCTGACTTTC
TRBJ1-1 NA TRBV5-1 NA CASSLYRNTEAFF TGCGCCAGCAGCTTATACAGGAACACTGAAGCTTTCTTT
TRBJ1-3 NA TRBV9 NA CASGGIGGSGNTIYF TGTGCCAGCGGCGGGATCGGGGGGTCTGGAAACACCATATATTTT
TRBJ1-5 NA TRBV4-1 NA CASSQDRGGPQHF TGCGCCAGCAGCCAAGATAGGGGTGGACCCCAGCATTTT
TRBJ2-2 NA TRBV19 NA CASRTGLAGELFF TGTGCCAGTAGGACAGGATTAGCCGGGGAGCTGTTTTTT
TRBJ2-7 NA TRBV4-3 NA CASSQEWRRRMYEQYF TGCGCCAGCAGCCAAGAATGGAGAAGGAGGATGTACGAGCAGTACTTC
TRBJ1-5 NA TRBV5-5 TRBD1 CASSLTGTGDNQPQHF TGTGCCAGCAGCTTAACCGGGACAGGGGATAATCAGCCCCAGCATTTT
TRBJ2-7 NA TRBV3-1/TRBV3-2 NA CASSYRDTPLEQYF TGTGCCAGCAGCTACCGGGACACCCCCCTCGAGCAGTACTTC
TRBJ1-1 NA TRBV9 NA CASSNGGRSTEAFF TGTGCCAGCAGCAACGGAGGAAGGAGCACTGAAGCTTTCTTT
TRBJ1-6 NA TRBV6-5 TRBD1 CASRVQGAYSPLHF TGTGCCAGCAGAGTACAGGGGGCATATTCACCCCTCCACTTT
TRBJ1-2 once TRBV3-1/TRBV3-2 NA CASSQDTSGFYGYTF TGTGCCAGCAGCCAAGATACGTCCGGGTTCTATGGCTACACCTTC
TRBJ1-5 NA TRBV10-3 TRBD1 CAISGTGVSGGTQHF TGTGCCATCAGTGGGACAGGGGTAAGTGGTGGAACCCAGCATTTT
TRBJ2-1 NA TRBV24-1 TRBD2 CATRASGGYNEQFF TGTGCCACCAGGGCTAGCGGGGGATACAATGAGCAGTTCTTC
TRBJ2-1 NA TRBV29-1 TRBD1 CSVEDQGTGINEQFF TGCAGCGTTGAAGATCAGGGGACAGGGATTAATGAGCAGTTCTTC
TRBJ1-1 NA TRBV10-3 NA CAISERDTQLPRGAFF TGTGCCATCAGTGAGCGAGACACGCAGCTCCCGCGTGGGGCTTTCTTT
TRBJ2-3 NA TRBV10-3 NA CAIGEHTDSTQYF TGTGCCATCGGAGAGCACACGGACTCTACGCAGTATTTT
TRBJ1-2 NA TRBV18 TRBD1 CASSPPGQGYYGYTF TGTGCCAGCTCACCACCGGGACAGGGTTACTATGGCTACACCTTC
TRBJ1-6 NA TRBV9 TRBD1 CASSAGDSAPLHF TGTGCCAGCAGCGCAGGGGACAGCGCACCCCTCCACTTT
TRBJ1-1 NA TRBV5-1 NA CASSLQAGSYNTEAFF TGCGCCAGCAGCTTGCAGGCAGGGTCGTACAACACTGAAGCTTTCTTT
TRBJ1-5 NA TRBV24-1 NA CATAGGVSNQPQHF TGTGCCACCGCGGGGGGTGTTAGCAATCAGCCCCAGCATTTT
TRBJ1-1 NA TRBV7-9 NA CASSSGQNTEAFF TGTGCCAGCAGCTCCGGACAGAACACTGAAGCTTTCTTT
TRBJ2-7 NA TRBV9 TRBD2 CASSVDPGRGDEQYF TGTGCCAGCAGCGTAGACCCAGGGAGGGGCGACGAGCAGTACTTC
TRBJ1-5 NA TRBV27 TRBD1 CASRAGGPYSNQPQHF TGTGCCAGCAGAGCAGGGGGGCCTTATAGCAATCAGCCCCAGCATTTT
TRBJ1-1 NA TRBV6-5 NA CATRRGGQGNTEAFF TGTGCCACTCGTAGGGGGGGGCAGGGGAACACTGAAGCTTTCTTT
TRBJ1-4 NA TRBV11-2 NA CASSLGPMVGEKLFF TGTGCCAGCAGCTTAGGACCGATGGTCGGGGAAAAACTGTTTTTT
TRBJ2-2 NA TRBV5-8 TRBD1 CASSLRGPRTGELFF TGTGCCAGCAGTTTGAGGGGGCCGAGGACCGGGGAGCTGTTTTTT
TRBJ1-6 NA TRBV6-5 NA CASRPGQLVSPLHF TGTGCCAGCAGACCCGGACAGCTAGTTTCACCCCTCCACTTT
TRBJ2-1 NA TRBV7-9 TRBD2 CASSLVLAGGSSYNEQFF TGTGCCAGCAGCTTAGTCCTAGCGGGGGGGAGCTCCTACAATGAGCAGTTCTTC
TRBJ1-5 NA TRBV2 NA CASGQGIYSNQPQHF TGTGCCAGCGGTCAGGGCATCTATAGCAATCAGCCCCAGCATTTT
TRBJ2-7 NA TRBV4-2 NA CASSQGQGFYEQYF TGTGCCAGCAGCCAAGGGCAGGGTTTCTACGAGCAGTACTTC